This T cell receptor beta chain was profiled in a study of early T cells in non-severe SARS-CoV-2 infection. Trimming pared 6 bases from V and 0 bases from J, leaving 13 bases between. Germline values: CDR1 DFQATT, CDR2 SNEGSKA (reference sequence). This CDR3 comprises 14 residues. TCRdb processed the 5' RACE reads anew with MiXCR; each CDR3 protein has one entry. The profile shows 25,000 to 35,000 distinct CDR3 sequences, around 7% of them singletons. This clonotype was obtained from an adult who was a healthcare worker with PCR-confirmed SARS-CoV-2 infection or an uninfected control (not recorded which). The sample was whole blood. V and J are TRBV20-1 and TRBJ2-3; D gene uncertain. DNA of the CDR3: TGCAGTGCCCAAATCACTTCTAGCACAGATACGCAGTATTTT. Translation: CSAQITSSTDTQYF.